These 14 T cell receptor beta chains share one sample of origin, sequenced in a study of human T cells and chemical hapten exposure. MiXCR, applied by TCRdb to the RACE reads, yields one record per CDR3 protein. The table shows under 50,000 distinct CDR3 sequences, with about 4% occurring only once. The sample's time point: healthy volunteer bleed at 6 weeks. Extraction yielded total RNA from whole blood (unfractionated). The sequenced material came from whole blood. The source is a human donor in good health. Some clones in this sample may be carry-over from other donors' samples.

V usage is TRBV7-2 and J usage is TRBJ1-3, with D possibly being TRBD1 (5 bases). Germline V lookup: CDR1 SGHTA, CDR2 FQGNSA. Between the trimmed V and J ends, which lost 1 base and 2 bases, there was a span of 15 bases. The CDR3 sequence is 17 residues long. This chain's CDR3 is CASSLGPQGLTGNTIYF. The CDR3 DNA reads TGTGCCAGCAGCTTAGGGCCCCAGGGCTTGACTGGAAACACCATATATTTT.

This clonotype was counted at least ten times. This chain links TRBV28 with TRBJ2-5, with D perhaps matching TRBD2 (5 bases). CDR3 length: 13 amino acids. V shed 11 bases and J shed 7 bases, with 20 bases lying between them. Looked up from germline, CDR1 is MDHEN and CDR2 is SYDVKM. The CDR3 reads CALTGEPSGTQYF. DNA of the CDR3: TGTGCCCTCACCGGGGAACCCTCGGGGACCCAGTACTTC.

The sample holds a few counts of this clonotype. The chain is built from TRBV20-1 and TRBJ1-5; 11 nucleotides line up with TRBD1. This CDR3 region has 15 residues. V lost 3 bases and J lost 4; bases outside the gene matches: 5. Per germline, CDR1 DFQATT and CDR2 SNEGSKA (reference sequence). The CDR3 bases are TGCAGTGCTAGCCCCGGGACAGGGGGAAATCAGCCCCAGCATTTT. Protein product: CSASPGTGGNQPQHF.

This clonotype was seen more than once but under ten times. The chain is built from TRBV7-6 and TRBJ2-2, with D hard to call. The length of the CDR3 is 16 residues. Per germline, CDR1 SGHVS and CDR2 FNYEAQ. The V gene lost 1 base and the J gene lost 1 base, with 10 bases spanning the gap. DNA of the CDR3: TGTGCCAGCAGCTTAGAGAGTAGCTTGAACACCGGGGAGCTGTTTTTT. Translating it yields CASSLESSLNTGELFF.

This clonotype appeared many times. The rearrangement joins TRBV3-1 to TRBJ1-6; D gene uncertain. CDR3 length equals 12 residues. Germline-derived CDR1 and CDR2 are LGHDT and YNNKEL (reference sequence). Trimming cost V 4 bases and J 16 bases, with 14 bases left between them. The CDR3 is CASSREKSSLHF. The CDR3 DNA follows: TGTGCCAGCAGCCGGGAAAAGAGTTCTCTCCACTTT.

This clonotype occurred many times. CDR3 DNA sequence: TGTGCCAGCAGCCGCCGGGACCACTACACCGGGGAGCTGTTTTTT. It codes for CASSRRDHYTGELFF. This chain joins TRBV28 and TRBJ2-2, with D perhaps given as TRBD1 or TRBD2 (5 bases each). V lost 6 bases to trimming and J lost 3 bases, with 14 bases between them. The CDR3 consists of 15 residues. From germline, CDR1 is MDHEN and CDR2 SYDVKM.

This clonotype was counted ten times or more. The chain recombines TRBV7-8 with TRBJ2-2; 7 bases are a match to TRBD1. CDR1 is SGHVS and CDR2 is FQNEAQ in the germline V gene. This CDR3 has 14 residues. With V trimmed by 3 bases and J by 4 bases, 2 bases remained unmatched. CDR3 sequence reads: CASSFRDSTGELFF. CDR3 DNA: TGTGCCAGCAGCTTCCGGGACAGCACCGGGGAGCTGTTTTTT.

Ten or more counts support this clonotype. The chain combines TRBV11-2 with TRBJ2-7, with D possibly being TRBD2 (8 bases). The CDR3 length is 14 residues. In germline, CDR1 is SGHAT, CDR2 FQNNGV. V lost 5 bases, J lost 2 bases, and 13 bases lay in between. Here the CDR3 reads CASSRSGTAYEQYF. The CDR3 region has the DNA TGTGCCAGCAGCCGTAGCGGGACAGCCTACGAGCAGTACTTC.

This clonotype was recorded at least ten times. The chain uses TRBV28 and TRBJ2-7, with D perhaps TRBD2 (6 bases). Trimming removed 2 bases at V and 0 bases at J, with 14 bases between. Per the germline V gene, CDR1 is MDHEN and CDR2 is SYDVKM. This CDR3 is built from 16 residues. CDR3 DNA: TGTGCCAGCAGTTTAATTGGGGTGGGGGGCTCCTACGAGCAGTACTTC. Protein sequence: CASSLIGVGGSYEQYF. The whole variable domain, remainder taken from reference TRBV28 and TRBJ2-7, is DVKVTQSSRYLVKRTGEKVFLECVQDMDHENMFWYRQDPGLGLRLIYFSYDVKMKEKGDIPEGYSVSREKKERFSLILESASTNQTSMYLCASSLIGVGGSYEQYFGPGTRLTVT.

This clonotype was seen at least ten times. This chain links TRBV5-1 with TRBJ2-3; a possible D gene is TRBD2 (5 bases). In germline, CDR1 is SGHRS, CDR2 YFSETQ. The CDR3 has 14 residues. Trimming left V 2 bases short and J 1 base short, with 8 bases between. Here the CDR3 reads CASSLAVGTDTQYF. For the CDR3, the DNA is TGCGCCAGCAGCTTAGCGGTTGGCACAGATACGCAGTATTTT.

This clonotype has at least ten counts. V and J are TRBV5-1 and TRBJ1-2, with D possibly being TRBD1 (5 bases). Per germline, CDR1 SGHRS and CDR2 YFSETQ. The CDR3 runs 14 residues. The V and J ends lost 1 base and 4 bases respectively, with 11 bases between them. The CDR3 nucleotides are TGCGCCAGCAGCTTGCCAGGGACGAGCTATGGCTACACCTTC. Translation gives CASSLPGTSYGYTF.

Many counts were recorded for this clonotype. V usage is TRBV9 and J usage is TRBJ2-1, with 8 bases fitting TRBD2. The CDR3 is 17 residues long. J gave up 5 bases and V 3 bases, and 13 bases lay outside the gene matches. Germline loops: CDR1 SGDLS, CDR2 YYNGEE. The CDR3 sequence is CASSGTTGGRAHNEQFF. The CDR3 nucleotides read TGTGCCAGCAGCGGTACGACGGGAGGGCGGGCGCACAATGAGCAGTTCTTC.

The chain combines TRBV7-2 with TRBJ2-3; D unresolved. Germline-derived CDR1 and CDR2 are SGHTA and FQGNSA. This CDR3 has 12 amino acids. Trimming removed 5 bases at V and 6 bases at J, with 9 bases between. CDR3 nucleotide sequence: TGTGCCAGCAGCCTCTCCTTGGATACGCAGTATTTT. Amino acid sequence: CASSLSLDTQYF.

This clonotype was seen at least ten times. The rearrangement joins TRBV5-1 to TRBJ2-1; D unresolved. CDR1 and CDR2 from the germline V gene are SGHRS and YFSETQ. The V and J ends lost 4 bases and 2 bases respectively, with 13 bases between them. The CDR3 has 15 amino acids. CDR3 sequence reads: CASSTRKGAYNEQFF. CDR3 nucleotide sequence: TGCGCCAGCAGCACCCGAAAGGGCGCCTACAATGAGCAGTTCTTC.